Listed below are T cell receptor beta chains from one sample, sequenced in a study of blood T cell repertoires in COVID-19. Clones were read by immunoSEQ multiplex PCR, and TCRdb kept only the in-frame ones, dropping some. The data show approximately 200,000 clones, with 87% seen just once and around 10% held by the top ten. Source material: PBMCs or T cells enriched from blood (not recorded which). These receptors were taken from a man aged 18 to 29 with acute COVID-19. Both conserved end residues are part of each CDR3. The order of the fields is D gene, J gene, CDR3 length, V gene, CDR3 protein. The D gene is left open where the match is weak.

D: TRBD1
J: TRBJ1-1
length: 13
V: TRBV25-1
CDR3: CASSDSSDRGAFF

D: .
J: TRBJ2-1
length: 14
V: TRBV4-1
CDR3: CASSPTGPYNEQFF

D: .
J: TRBJ2-3
length: 16
V: TRBV2
CDR3: CASTDRGLQSTDTQYF

D: TRBD2
J: TRBJ2-1
length: 18
V: TRBV11-2
CDR3: CASSLSPSGRGRRIEQFF

D: .
J: TRBJ2-3
length: 16
V: TRBV9
CDR3: CASSLRSQGTTDTQYF

D: TRBD1
J: TRBJ2-7
length: 14
V: TRBV5-1
CDR3: CASSFATGTYEQYF

D: .
J: TRBJ2-3
length: 16
V: TRBV6-5
CDR3: CASSYSLAGLPDTQYF

D: .
J: TRBJ1-1
length: 13
V: TRBV19
CDR3: CASSTGGGAEAFF

D: .
J: TRBJ1-2
length: 13
V: TRBV28
CDR3: CASSLQISYGYTF

D: .
J: TRBJ2-7
length: 12
V: TRBV5-1
CDR3: CASRPNRTQQYF

D: .
J: TRBJ1-1
length: 14
V: TRBV6-5
CDR3: CASNRDRTNTEAFF

D: .
J: TRBJ1-1
length: 14
V: TRBV5-4
CDR3: CASIDRGKNTEAFF

D: .
J: TRBJ1-2
length: 13
V: TRBV9
CDR3: CASSNVGGYGYTF

D: TRBD1
J: TRBJ2-1
length: 15
V: TRBV5-1
CDR3: CASSGTGENHNEQFF

D: .
J: TRBJ1-6
length: 14
V: TRBV2
CDR3: CATQRGLQNSPLHF

D: TRBD2
J: TRBJ2-1
length: 15
V: TRBV28
CDR3: CATRTSGSSYNEQFF

D: TRBD1
J: TRBJ1-2
length: 17
V: TRBV19
CDR3: CASSTGQGYPSNYGYTF

D: TRBD2
J: TRBJ2-7
length: 20
V: TRBV30
CDR3: CAWSRTFFPTSGRKTDEQYF

D: TRBD1
J: TRBJ2-6
length: 17
V: TRBV10-3
CDR3: CAISPGQANSGANVLTF

D: .
J: TRBJ1-4
length: 14
V: TRBV9
CDR3: CASSDQRLGEKLFF